This T cell receptor (beta chain) emerged from a study of CD8 T cells in ankylosing spondylitis. Study-wide results and limits: Significantly higher representation of disease-linked clones was reported for matched ankylosing spondylitis synovial fluid. There were earlier reports of some motif variants in reactive arthritis synovial fluid and blood. Several highly homologous variants formed a TCR beta motif that appeared characteristic of ankylosing spondylitis blood.

From the 5' RACE reads, TCRdb called clonotypes with MiXCR, one entry per CDR3 protein. The sample has about 700,000 distinct CDR3 sequences; over 15% are singletons. The CDR3 loop spans 15 amino acids. The germline CDR1 and CDR2 sequences are LGHNA and YSLEER. After removal of 9 bases from V and 2 bases from J, the junction contained 10 bases not matched to a gene. Of note for this clonotype: Its antigen remains unknown.

The chain joins TRBV4-3 to TRBJ2-3, with 8 bases identical to TRBD2. Sample: blood, either unsorted or a sorted T cell fraction (not recorded which). The sequence derives from a male donor with ankylosing spondylitis. CDR3 sequence reads: CASSSSGGHTDTQYF. In DNA, the CDR3 is TGCGCCAGTAGTTCGAGCGGGGGCCACACAGATACGCAGTATTTT.